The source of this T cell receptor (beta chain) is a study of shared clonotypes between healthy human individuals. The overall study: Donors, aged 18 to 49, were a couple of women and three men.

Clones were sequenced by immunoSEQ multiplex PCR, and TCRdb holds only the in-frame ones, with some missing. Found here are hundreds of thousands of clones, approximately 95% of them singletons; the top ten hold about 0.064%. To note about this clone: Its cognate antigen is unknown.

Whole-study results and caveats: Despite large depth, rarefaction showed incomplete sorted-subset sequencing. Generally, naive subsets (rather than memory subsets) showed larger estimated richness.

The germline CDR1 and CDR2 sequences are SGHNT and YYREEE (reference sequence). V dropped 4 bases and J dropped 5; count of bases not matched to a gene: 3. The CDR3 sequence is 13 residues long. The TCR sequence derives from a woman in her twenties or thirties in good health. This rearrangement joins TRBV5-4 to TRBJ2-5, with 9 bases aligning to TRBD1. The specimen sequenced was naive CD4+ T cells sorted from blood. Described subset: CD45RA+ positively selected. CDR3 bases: TGTGCCAGCAGCGGGACAGGGCCTGAGACCCAGTACTTC. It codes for CASSGTGPETQYF.